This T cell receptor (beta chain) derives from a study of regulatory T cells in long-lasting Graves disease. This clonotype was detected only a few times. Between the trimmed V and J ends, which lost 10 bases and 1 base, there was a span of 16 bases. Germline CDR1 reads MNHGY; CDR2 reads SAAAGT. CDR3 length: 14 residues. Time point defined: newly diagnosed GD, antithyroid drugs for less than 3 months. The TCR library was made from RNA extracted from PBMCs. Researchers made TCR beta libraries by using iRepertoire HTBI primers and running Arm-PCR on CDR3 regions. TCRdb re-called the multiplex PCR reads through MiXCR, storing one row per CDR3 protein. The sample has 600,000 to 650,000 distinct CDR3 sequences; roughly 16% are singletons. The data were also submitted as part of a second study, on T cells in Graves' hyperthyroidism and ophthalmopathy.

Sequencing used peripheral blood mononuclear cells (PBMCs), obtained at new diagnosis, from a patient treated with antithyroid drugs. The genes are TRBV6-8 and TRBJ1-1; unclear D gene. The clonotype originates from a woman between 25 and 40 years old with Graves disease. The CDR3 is CATPVRGRNTEAFF. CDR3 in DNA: TGTGCCACCCCGGTCAGAGGCAGGAACACTGAAGCTTTCTTT.